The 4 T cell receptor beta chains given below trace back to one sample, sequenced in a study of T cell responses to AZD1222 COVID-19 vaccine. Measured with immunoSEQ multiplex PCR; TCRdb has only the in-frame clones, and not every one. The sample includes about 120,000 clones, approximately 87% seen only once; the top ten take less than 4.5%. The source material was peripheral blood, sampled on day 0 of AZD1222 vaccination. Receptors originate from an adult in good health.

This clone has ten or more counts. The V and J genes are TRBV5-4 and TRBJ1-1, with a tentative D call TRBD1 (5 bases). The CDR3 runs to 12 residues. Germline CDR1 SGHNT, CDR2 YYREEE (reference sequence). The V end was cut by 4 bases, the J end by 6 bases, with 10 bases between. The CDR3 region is CASSGDGAEAFF. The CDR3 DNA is TGTGCCAGCAGCGGGGACGGGGCTGAAGCTTTCTTT.

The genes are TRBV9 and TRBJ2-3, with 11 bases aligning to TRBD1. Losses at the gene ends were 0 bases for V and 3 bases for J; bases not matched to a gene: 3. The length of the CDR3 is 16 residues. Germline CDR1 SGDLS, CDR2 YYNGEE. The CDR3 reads CASSVVGQGATDTQYF. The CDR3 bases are TGTGCCAGCAGCGTAGTTGGACAGGGGGCAACAGATACGCAGTATTTT.

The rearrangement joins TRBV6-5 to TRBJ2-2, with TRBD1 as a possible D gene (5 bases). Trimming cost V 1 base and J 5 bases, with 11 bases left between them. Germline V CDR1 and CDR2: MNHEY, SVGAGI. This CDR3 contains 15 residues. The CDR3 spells CASSYYQGGTGELFF. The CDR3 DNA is TGTGCCAGCAGTTACTATCAGGGTGGAACCGGGGAGCTGTTTTTT.

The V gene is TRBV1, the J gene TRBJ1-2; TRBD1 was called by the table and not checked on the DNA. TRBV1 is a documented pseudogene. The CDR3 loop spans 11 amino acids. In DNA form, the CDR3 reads TGCACCAGCCGCCGACACGGTGGGTACACCTTC. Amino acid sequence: CTSRRHGGYTF.